This TCR beta chain was documented in a study of a mutant IDH1 vaccine in newly diagnosed glioma. Study information: Commencement of vaccination occurred 4-6 weeks following radiotherapy alone, or concurrently with temozolomide cycles. Patients were pretreated with radiotherapy, temozolomide, or both, mostly both.

Time point given: week 35, safety follow-up. Every single dose of the vaccine, 300 ug of mutant IDH1 20-mer peptide, came with topical imiquimod. Across weeks 1, 3, 5, 7, 11, 15, 19 and 23, patients received a vaccination each time, eight in all. TCRdb's copy holds only in-frame clones and misses some; the assay was immunoSEQ multiplex PCR. The sample consists of tens of thousands of clones, about 82% of them appearing once. Study-wide points: Altogether, approximately 93% of patients exhibited vaccine-induced immune responses.

The J segment lost 9 bases and the V segment lost 5 bases, leaving 9 bases of the junction unmatched. The CDR3 is 13 residues long. The germline CDR1 and CDR2 sequences are MNHEY and SVGAGI. As for this clone: Antigen unknown.

Here the sequenced sample was PBMCs, taken from a glioma patient whose treatment included an IDH1 peptide vaccine. The TCR originated in a man aged 40-49 years with glioma. This chain uses TRBV6-5 with TRBJ1-2; 7 bases are shared with TRBD1. DNA for the CDR3: TGTGCCAGCAGTCAGACCGACAGGGATCGCTACACCTTC. It translates to CASSQTDRDRYTF.